A single sample gave rise to the 7 T cell receptor beta chains below, sequenced in a study of blood T cell repertoires in COVID-19. This table comes from immunoSEQ multiplex PCR, and its TCRdb copy is limited to in-frame clones, with some not included. The repertoire holds 80,000 to 100,000 clones, with over 85% as singletons. The source material was peripheral blood. The receptor set was obtained from a human donor with COVID-19, enrolled during active disease. The donor label of this sample is uncertain.

The J gene is TRBJ1-1, the V gene TRBV4-1, with D hard to call. The CDR3 sequence is 14 residues long. The V end was cut by 4 bases, the J end by 2 bases, with 11 bases between. Germline V gene sequence: CDR1 MGHRA, CDR2 YSYEKL. Here the CDR3 DNA reads TGCGCCAGCAGCCCCGGGATTTACAACACTGAAGCTTTCTTT. The encoded protein is CASSPGIYNTEAFF.

The rearrangement links TRBV15 to TRBJ2-5; 9 bases match TRBD1. The trim removed 2 bases at V and 5 bases at J, leaving 3 bases unmatched. This CDR3 region has 14 residues. Germline loops: CDR1 LNHNV, CDR2 YYDKDF (reference sequence). The CDR3 here is CATSRTGGAETQYF. CDR3 DNA sequence: TGTGCCACCAGCAGAACAGGGGGCGCGGAGACCCAGTACTTC.

The chain carries TRBV11-2 and TRBJ1-1; possibly TRBD1 for D (6 bases). Germline-derived CDR1 and CDR2 are SGHAT and FQNNGV. This CDR3 contains 14 residues. V was shortened by 4 bases and J by 1 base, with 10 bases between the two germline ends. CDR3 loop: CASSWGHRNTEAFF. The CDR3 nucleotides are TGTGCCAGCAGCTGGGGACACCGGAACACTGAAGCTTTCTTT.

The V call is TRBV7-8, the J call TRBJ2-7, with D unresolved. The CDR3 is 12 amino acids. Trimming removed 5 bases from V and 3 bases from J, with 8 bases in between. Germline loops: CDR1 SGHVS, CDR2 FQNEAQ. CDR3 sequence: CASSPTNYEQYF. CDR3 bases: TGTGCCAGCAGCCCAACTAACTACGAGCAGTACTTC. Full variable domain (remainder filled in from reference TRBV7-8 and TRBJ2-7): GAGVSQSPRYKVAKRGQDVALRCDPISGHVSLFWYQQALGQGPEFLTYFQNEAQLDKSGLPSDRFFAERPEGSVSTLKIQRTQQEDSAVYLCASSPTNYEQYFGPGTRLTVT.

The chain links TRBV5-1 to TRBJ2-1; TRBD2 might be the D (7 bases). The V gene's germline CDR1 is SGHRS and CDR2 YFSETQ. Trimming stripped 2 bases from V and 8 bases from J, with 14 bases between. This CDR3 has 14 residues. In nucleotides, the CDR3 is TGCGCCAGCAGCTTCTGGGGGGGCCAAGATGAGCAGTTCTTC. Translating it yields CASSFWGGQDEQFF.

Many counts were recorded for this clone. V and J are TRBV4-1 and TRBJ2-7, with 9 bases matching TRBD1. V lost 3 bases, J lost 2 bases, and 2 bases stayed unmatched. Per the germline V gene, CDR1 is MGHRA and CDR2 is YSYEKL. The CDR3 covers 14 residues. CDR3 DNA sequence: TGCGCCAGCAGCCAGGGACAGGGAGCCTACGAGCAGTACTTC. Translated: CASSQGQGAYEQYF.

This clone was seen only once. The gene calls are TRBV5-4 and TRBJ1-1; D is unclear. This CDR3 has 15 amino acids. Germline lookup yields CDR1 SGHNT and CDR2 YYREEE (reference sequence). The V end lost 1 base, the J end lost 1 base, and 11 bases lay between the germline ends. This CDR3 is CASSLTTTANTEAFF. DNA of the CDR3: TGTGCCAGCAGCTTGACGACAACAGCGAACACTGAAGCTTTCTTT.